The next 30 T cell receptor beta chains were all read from a single sample in a study of T cells in Graves' hyperthyroidism and ophthalmopathy. Amplification yielded TCR beta CDR3 regions, with RNA transcripts as the source. Initially, a first-round RT-PCR of the TCR CDR3 employed the HTBI primer set. TCRdb reanalysed the multiplex PCR reads using MiXCR and keeps one entry per CDR3 protein. The sample lists over 150,000 distinct CDR3 sequences, less than 20% occurring once. The sample taken for sequencing was blood. The source of these receptors is a woman aged 50 to 60 with Graves' hyperthyroidism.

The chain has TRBV11-1 and TRBJ2-6; 13 nucleotides line up with TRBD2. Germline V gene data show CDR1 as SGHAT and CDR2 as FQDESV (reference sequence). CDR3 length: 19 residues. The J segment lost 4 bases and the V segment lost 5 bases, leaving 11 bases of the junction unmatched. The CDR3 region is CASSEAWGLAGIGANVLTF. CDR3 nucleotide sequence: TGTGCCAGCAGCGAAGCCTGGGGACTAGCGGGAATCGGGGCCAACGTCCTGACTTTC.

This clonotype was seen a handful of times. The chain joins TRBV28 to TRBJ2-7, with 9 bases fitting TRBD2. The CDR3 is made up of 16 amino acids. Per germline, CDR1 MDHEN and CDR2 SYDVKM. The V segment lost 2 bases and the J segment 9 bases; nucleotides outside the gene matches: 14. The CDR3 nucleotides read TGTGCCAGCAGTTTACCGTCTAGCGGGATTGAAGCGGTGCAGTACTTC. Translated, it gives CASSLPSSGIEAVQYF.

The sample holds many counts of this clonotype. The V call is TRBV11-3, the J call TRBJ2-1; no firm D call. The V end lost 1 base, the J end lost 0 bases, and 10 bases lay between the germline ends. The CDR3 is 16 amino acids. Germline lookup yields CDR1 SGHNT and CDR2 YENEEA. The CDR3 DNA reads as TGTGCCAGCAGCTTAGGACCCCGGCACTCCTACAATGAGCAGTTCTTC. It codes for CASSLGPRHSYNEQFF.

This clonotype was counted a single time. A much more abundant neighbour one base away suggests this may be a read error. This chain joins TRBV2 and TRBJ2-6; D is possibly TRBD2 (7 bases). The CDR3 has 15 residues. Germline V gene data show CDR1 as SNHLY and CDR2 as FYNNEI. The CDR3 is CASGPEGAGADVLTF. The DNA of the CDR3 is TGTGCCAGCGGACCCGAAGGGGCGGGGGCCGACGTCCTGACTTTC. Full variable domain (missing parts from reference TRBV2 and TRBJ2-6): EPEVTQTPSHQVTQMGQEVILRCVPISNHLYFYWYRQILGQKVEFLVSFYNNEISEKSEIFDDQFSVERPDGSNFTLKIRSTKLEDSAMYFCASGPEGAGADVLTFGAGSRLTVL.

V gene TRBV29-1 combines with J gene TRBJ2-7, with D perhaps TRBD1 or TRBD2 (5 bases each). CDR1 is SQVTM, CDR2 ANQGSEA, per germline. Trimming pared 7 bases from V and 0 bases from J, leaving 13 bases between. The CDR3 spans 13 residues. The CDR3 region is CSAVGRSSYEQYF. The DNA of the CDR3 is TGCAGCGCTGTGGGACGGAGCTCCTACGAGCAGTACTTC.

This clonotype was seen at least ten times. The rearrangement joins TRBV27 to TRBJ1-1, with TRBD1 as a possible D gene (5 bases). V lost 2 bases to trimming and J lost 3 bases, with 7 bases between them. The germline V gene has CDR1 MNHEY and CDR2 SMNVEV (reference sequence). CDR3 length: 13 residues. CDR3 sequence: CASSLEGDTEAFF. The CDR3 DNA follows: TGTGCCAGCAGTTTAGAAGGGGACACTGAAGCTTTCTTT.

This clonotype was detected ten times or more. CDR3 nucleotides: TGCGCCAGCAGCTTGGCACAGATCTCCTACGAGCAGTACTTC. This codes for CASSLAQISYEQYF. The V gene is TRBV5-1, the J gene TRBJ2-7; D uncertain. CDR3 size: 14 residues. V was cut by 0 bases and J by 0 bases, with 7 bases left in between. The V gene's germline CDR1 is SGHRS and CDR2 YFSETQ.

This clonotype was found many times. This sequence joins TRBV6-2 or TRBV6-3 and TRBJ2-3; 10 bases map to TRBD1. Germline assignment: CDR1 MNHEY and CDR2 SVGEGT. V shed 5 bases and J 5 bases; nucleotides not matched to a gene: 13. The CDR3 runs 17 residues. CDR3 loop: CASSVQMGQGSIDTQYF. In DNA form, the CDR3 reads TGTGCCAGCAGTGTCCAGATGGGACAGGGGAGTATAGATACGCAGTATTTT.

This clonotype occurred many times. J is TRBJ2-5 and V is TRBV7-2; TRBD1 agrees at 8 bases. This CDR3 has 13 residues. The trim removed 2 bases at V and 4 bases at J, leaving 0 bases unmatched. Germline lookup yields CDR1 SGHTA and CDR2 FQGNSA. DNA of the CDR3: TGTGCCAGCAGCTTACAGGGGGCAGAGACCCAGTACTTC. Translation gives CASSLQGAETQYF.

The table lists this clonotype with many counts. The CDR3 spells CASSGLAGQETQYF. The DNA for the CDR3 is TGTGCCAGCAGTGGACTAGCGGGACAAGAGACCCAGTACTTC. The gene calls are TRBV6-1 and TRBJ2-5; 11 bases align to TRBD2. The length of the CDR3 is 14 residues. V gave up 4 bases and J gave up 2 bases; unmatched junction bases: 0. CDR1 and CDR2 from the germline V gene are MNHNS and SASEGT.

This CDR3 reads CASNGAKNIQYF. CDR3 DNA: TGTGCCAGCAATGGAGCCAAAAACATTCAGTACTTC. The chain employs TRBV28 and TRBJ2-4; no definite D call. The CDR3 extends over 12 amino acids. CDR1 is MDHEN and CDR2 is SYDVKM in the germline V gene. Trimming left V 7 bases short and J 0 bases short, with 4 bases between.

A few counts support this clonotype. The rearrangement joins TRBV3-1 to TRBJ2-1; D possibly corresponds to TRBD2 (5 bases). Germline V lookup: CDR1 LGHDT, CDR2 YNNKEL (reference sequence). V shed 0 bases and J shed 9 bases, with 12 bases lying between them. The CDR3 consists of 14 residues. CDR3: CASSQDPTSAEQFF. CDR3 sequence (DNA): TGTGCCAGCAGCCAAGATCCCACTAGTGCTGAGCAGTTCTTC.

This clonotype was detected ten times or more. This chain joins TRBV3-1 and TRBJ1-6; D ambiguous. Germline V CDR1 and CDR2: LGHDT, YNNKEL (reference sequence). The CDR3 is 13 amino acids. Trimming removed 3 bases from V and 10 bases from J, with 10 bases in between. The CDR3 reads CASSQGDNSPLHF. The CDR3 region has the DNA TGTGCCAGCAGCCAGGGCGACAACTCACCCCTCCACTTT.

The chain couples TRBV19 to TRBJ2-3, with TRBD1 matching over 8 bases. Germline loops: CDR1 LNHDA, CDR2 SQIVND (reference sequence). This CDR3 comprises 16 residues. The trim removed 5 bases at V and 3 bases at J, leaving 10 bases unmatched. The CDR3 protein is CASSFRQGSSTDTQYF. The CDR3 coding sequence is TGTGCCAGTAGTTTCCGACAGGGGAGTTCGACAGATACGCAGTATTTT.

The CDR3 loop is CASRTDKLYNEQFF. The CDR3 bases are TGTGCCAGCAGGACGGACAAACTCTACAATGAGCAGTTCTTC. The rearrangement joins TRBV2 to TRBJ2-1, with a weak D call TRBD1 (5 bases). Per germline, CDR1 SNHLY and CDR2 FYNNEI. The CDR3 spans 14 residues. V lost 6 bases, J lost 3 bases, and 12 bases lay in between.

The chain is built from TRBV20-1 and TRBJ2-1; D tentatively reads TRBD1 or TRBD2 (5 bases each). The CDR3 is 14 amino acids. Germline V gives CDR1 DFQATT, CDR2 SNEGSKA (reference sequence). The ends were cut back, 6 bases at V and 7 bases at J, with 19 bases in the middle. This chain's CDR3 is CSAAIGTLGNEQFF. Here the CDR3 DNA reads TGCAGTGCCGCCATCGGGACCCTGGGGAATGAGCAGTTCTTC.

In its sample, this clonotype was seen many times. This chain links TRBV7-9 with TRBJ2-5; unclear D gene. V was clipped by 5 bases and J by 0 bases, with 10 bases between them. The CDR3 sequence is 14 residues long. Per germline, CDR1 SEHNR and CDR2 FQNEAQ (reference sequence). This CDR3 is CASSADGYQETQYF. The CDR3 nucleotides read TGTGCCAGCAGCGCTGACGGGTACCAAGAGACCCAGTACTTC.

This clonotype occurred many times. The rearrangement joins TRBV12-3 or TRBV12-4 to TRBJ1-2; D is perhaps TRBD1 (5 bases). Trimming left V 3 bases short and J 1 base short, with 9 bases between. The CDR3 has 14 amino acids. The CDR3 DNA reads TGTGCCAGCAGTTTTTCCGACAGTAACTATGGCTACACCTTC. It is translated as CASSFSDSNYGYTF.

This chain uses TRBV2 with TRBJ2-3, with TRBD2 matching over 10 bases. CDR3 length: 18 amino acids. Germline assignment: CDR1 SNHLY and CDR2 FYNNEI. After removal of 6 bases from V and 6 bases from J, the junction contained 18 bases not matched to a gene. The CDR3 protein is CASSERFSSGRESDTQYF. CDR3 nucleotides: TGTGCCAGCAGCGAACGATTCTCTAGCGGGAGAGAGTCGGATACGCAGTATTTT.

The chain has TRBV30 and TRBJ2-1; possible D gene TRBD2, 6 bases. Germline V gene lookup returns CDR1 GTSNPN and CDR2 SVGIG (reference sequence). This CDR3 has 14 residues. The germline V and J ends were trimmed by 2 bases and 3 bases, with 11 bases remaining between them. CDR3 in DNA: TGTGCCTGGAGTCCCCCCGGGGGCTACAATGAGCAGTTCTTC. It translates to CAWSPPGGYNEQFF.

This clonotype has only a few counts. A much larger clone differs by one base, so this may be a read error. V and J are TRBV6-1 and TRBJ2-7, with 7 bases identical to TRBD2. V trimming: 7 bases; J trimming: 4 bases; junction bases outside the gene matches: 10. This CDR3 has 14 residues. The germline V gene has CDR1 MNHNS and CDR2 SASEGT. In DNA, the CDR3 is TGTGCCAGCAATACCTCCGGGACTACTTACGAGCAGTACTTC. As protein: CASNTSGTTYEQYF.

In its sample, this clonotype was seen many times. The rearrangement joins TRBV24-1 to TRBJ2-5, with 8 bases identical to TRBD1. With V trimmed by 4 bases and J by 5 bases, 8 bases remained unmatched. This CDR3 has 15 amino acids. Germline assignment: CDR1 KGHDR and CDR2 SFDVKD. Here the CDR3 reads CATSDYDRGKETQYF. The CDR3 DNA reads as TGTGCCACCAGTGACTATGACAGGGGAAAGGAGACCCAGTACTTC.

This clonotype was observed at least ten times. V gene TRBV7-9 combines with J gene TRBJ2-7; 8 nucleotides match TRBD1. Trimming removed 1 base from V and 5 bases from J; junction bases left unmatched: 4. Germline V gene lookup returns CDR1 SEHNR and CDR2 FQNEAQ (reference sequence). CDR3 length equals 14 residues. The CDR3 DNA sequence: TGTGCCAGCAGCTTAGGGACAGGGTTGAACGAGCAGTACTTC. It is translated as CASSLGTGLNEQYF.

The table lists this clonotype with many counts. The V call is TRBV5-6, the J call TRBJ2-5, with D perhaps TRBD1 (6 bases). This CDR3 is built from 16 residues. Trimming took 1 base from V and 7 from J, leaving 20 bases between them. The germline gives CDR1 SGHDT, CDR2 YYEEEE. The CDR3 loop reads CASSLNLGGGLGTQYF. Written as DNA, the CDR3 is TGTGCCAGCAGCTTGAATCTAGGGGGTGGTTTAGGGACCCAGTACTTC.

This clonotype was seen only a few times. This chain uses TRBV20-1 with TRBJ2-7; D is unclear. The V gene's germline CDR1 is DFQATT and CDR2 SNEGSKA (reference sequence). The CDR3 is 13 amino acids. V lost 6 bases, J lost 2 bases, and 14 bases lay in between. The CDR3 region has the DNA TGCAGTGCATTAGACGCGACAACCTACGAGCAGTACTTC. It specifies CSALDATTYEQYF.

Of note for this clonotype: A much larger clonotype is one base distant, so this may be a read error. The gene calls are TRBV6-5 and TRBJ2-6; 7 nucleotides agree with TRBD1. From germline, CDR1 is MNHEY and CDR2 SVGAGI. The CDR3 is 17 residues long. Germline trimming cut 7 bases from V and 0 bases from J; bases unmatched to any gene: 9. This CDR3 reads CASINRGGYSGANVLTF. The CDR3 DNA is TGTGCCAGCATCAATCGAGGGGGCTACTCTGGGGCCAACGTCCTGACTTTC.

This clonotype was picked up many times. V is TRBV11-2 and J is TRBJ1-1; D unresolved. The germline V and J ends were trimmed by 4 bases and 1 base, with 10 bases remaining between them. Germline lookup yields CDR1 SGHAT and CDR2 FQNNGV. This CDR3 comprises 14 residues. Written as DNA, the CDR3 is TGTGCCAGCAGCTCCTTGAGCGGGAACACTGAAGCTTTCTTT. Its translation is CASSSLSGNTEAFF.

This clonotype was detected only a few times. One junction end does not reproduce the germline sequence, and a read error may be involved. This sequence joins TRBV7-3 and TRBJ2-1; D remains ambiguous. The germline V gene has CDR1 SGHTA and CDR2 FQGTGA. The CDR3 spans 15 residues. In DNA, the CDR3 is TGTGCCCGCAGCTCGAGGACCATTACCGGCAATGAGCAGTTCTTC. Amino acid sequence: CARSSRTITGNEQFF.

This clonotype was recorded many times. This chain uses TRBV5-6 with TRBJ2-7; D gene uncertain. V was pared by 1 base and J by 6 bases, with 8 bases between. This CDR3 is 12 amino acids long. Germline assignment: CDR1 SGHDT and CDR2 YYEEEE. In DNA form, the CDR3 reads TGTGCCAGCAGCTTGAAGGTTTCCGAGCAGTACTTC. Amino acids: CASSLKVSEQYF.

Worth noting for this clonotype: One end of the junction does not line up with germline, which may come from a read error. V and J are TRBV28 and TRBJ1-6, with D hard to call. This CDR3 has 14 residues. Germline-derived CDR1 and CDR2 are MDHEN and SYDVKM. The CDR3 here is CVSKISILNSPLHF. In DNA form, the CDR3 reads TGTGTCAGCAAGATTTCAATTCTTAATTCACCCCTCCACTTT.